These 10 T cell receptor beta chains were sequenced from one sample in a study of blood T cell repertoires in COVID-19. Measured with immunoSEQ multiplex PCR; TCRdb has only the in-frame clones, and not every one. The data contain around 140,000 clones, about 89% of them seen just once; the ten biggest clones take up less than 4.5%. The sequenced sample consisted of peripheral blood. Every receptor here comes from a man aged 55 to 70 with COVID-19, enrolled during active disease.

Remarks on this clone: The same CDR3 is also encoded by other DNA sequences in this sample. The V gene is TRBV6-6, the J gene TRBJ1-1; D gene unclear. This CDR3 is 11 amino acids long. Deletions cut 6 bases from V and 4 bases from J, with 6 bases between. Per the germline V gene, CDR1 is MNHNY and CDR2 is SVGAGI (reference sequence). The CDR3 loop reads CASSPITEAFF. The CDR3 nucleotides read TGTGCCAGCAGCCCTATCACTGAAGCTTTCTTT.

The gene calls are TRBV30 and TRBJ2-2; D is perhaps TRBD2 (7 bases). Trimming removed 0 bases at V and 5 bases at J, with 13 bases between. CDR1 is GTSNPN, CDR2 SVGIG, per germline (reference sequence). This CDR3 is built from 15 residues. The CDR3 here is CAWSVRGARTGELFF. The CDR3, as DNA: TGTGCCTGGAGTGTACGGGGGGCTCGGACCGGGGAGCTGTTTTTT. The variable domain in full, with the rest retrieved from reference TRBV30 and TRBJ2-2, is SQTIHQWPATLVQPVGSPLSLECTVEGTSNPNLYWYRQAAGRGLQLLFYSVGIGQISSEVPQNLSASRPQDRQFILSSKKLLLSDSGFYLCAWSVRGARTGELFFGEGSRLTVL.

The chain joins TRBV5-1 to TRBJ1-1; D unclear. The CDR3 length is 14 residues. Germline V gene lookup returns CDR1 SGHRS and CDR2 YFSETQ. Trimming took off 0 bases at V and 0 bases at J, with 6 bases between the two ends. CDR3 DNA: TGCGCCAGCAGCTTGGAGCCCCTGAACACTGAAGCTTTCTTT. Encoded protein: CASSLEPLNTEAFF. The full variable domain, its missing parts supplied by reference TRBV5-1 and TRBJ1-1, is KAGVTQTPRYLIKTRGQQVTLSCSPISGHRSVSWYQQTPGQGLQFLFEYFSETQRNKGNFPGRFSGRQFSNSRSEMNVSTLELGDSALYLCASSLEPLNTEAFFGQGTRLTVV.

The gene calls are TRBV7-2 and TRBJ1-1, with TRBD1 matching over 9 bases. Trimming took 0 bases from V and 3 from J; bases not matched to a gene: 2. The germline CDR1 and CDR2 sequences are SGHTA and FQGNSA. The CDR3 sequence is 15 residues long. The CDR3 DNA follows: TGTGCCAGCAGCTTAGCGGGACAGGGACACACTGAAGCTTTCTTT. It specifies CASSLAGQGHTEAFF. Supplemented by reference TRBV7-2 and TRBJ1-1, the full variable domain reads GAGVSQSPSNKVTEKGKDVELRCDPISGHTALYWYRQSLGQGLEFLIYFQGNSAPDKSGLPSDRFSAERTGGSVSTLTIQRTQQEDSAVYLCASSLAGQGHTEAFFGQGTRLTVV.

The genes are TRBV19 and TRBJ1-5; TRBD1 matches 9 bases. The CDR3 spans 15 residues. Germline CDR1 is LNHDA and CDR2 is SQIVND (reference sequence). After removal of 8 bases from V and 3 bases from J, the junction contained 8 bases not matched to a gene. CDR3 protein: CASSEDRGFNQPQHF. The CDR3 bases are TGTGCCAGTTCTGAGGACAGGGGATTCAATCAGCCCCAGCATTTT.

CDR3: CASSMGQVISPLHF. For the CDR3, the DNA is TGTGCCAGTAGTATGGGACAGGTGATTTCACCCCTCCACTTT. The chain employs TRBV19 and TRBJ1-6; TRBD1 aligns across 8 bases. CDR1 is LNHDA and CDR2 is SQIVND in the germline V gene (reference sequence). Trimming removed 3 bases from V and 9 bases from J; junction bases left unmatched: 4. CDR3 length: 14 amino acids.

The DNA for the CDR3 is TGTGCCAGCAGCTTAGCGGGGGGACCTAGCACAGATACGCAGTATTTT. It is translated as CASSLAGGPSTDTQYF. This chain connects TRBV7-2 to TRBJ2-3, with D perhaps matching TRBD2 (6 bases). Trimming took 0 bases from V and 0 from J, leaving 10 bases between them. The CDR3 consists of 16 residues. Per germline, CDR1 SGHTA and CDR2 FQGNSA. Complete variable domain (other parts from reference TRBV7-2 and TRBJ2-3): GAGVSQSPSNKVTEKGKDVELRCDPISGHTALYWYRQSLGQGLEFLIYFQGNSAPDKSGLPSDRFSAERTGGSVSTLTIQRTQQEDSAVYLCASSLAGGPSTDTQYFGPGTRLTVL.

V gene TRBV7-2 combines with J gene TRBJ1-3; 8 positions agree with TRBD1. The length of the CDR3 is 15 residues. The germline gives CDR1 SGHTA, CDR2 FQGNSA. The V and J ends lost 5 bases and 4 bases, in that order; junction bases with no gene match: 7. The CDR3 nucleotides read TGTGCCAGCAGCCGTGGACAGGGAGGCGGAAACACCATATATTTT. Residues: CASSRGQGGGNTIYF.

The rearrangement links TRBV3-1 (or the pseudogene TRBV3-2) to TRBJ2-7; TRBD1 agrees at 7 bases. J was trimmed by 4 bases and V by 5 bases; bases with no gene match: 2. The germline gives CDR1 LGHDT, CDR2 YNNKEL (reference sequence). This CDR3 is built from 12 residues. Here the CDR3 reads CASSDRVYEQYF. The DNA of the CDR3 is TGTGCCAGCAGCGACAGGGTTTACGAGCAGTACTTC.

This rearrangement joins TRBV6-2 or TRBV6-3 to TRBJ2-3; 9 bases are a match to TRBD1. There are 14 residues in the CDR3. The trim removed 2 bases at V and 6 bases at J, leaving 3 bases unmatched. Germline V CDR1 and CDR2: MNHEY, SVGEGT. The CDR3 loop reads CASSYGTGWDTQYF. Written as DNA, the CDR3 is TGTGCCAGCAGTTACGGGACAGGGTGGGATACGCAGTATTTT.